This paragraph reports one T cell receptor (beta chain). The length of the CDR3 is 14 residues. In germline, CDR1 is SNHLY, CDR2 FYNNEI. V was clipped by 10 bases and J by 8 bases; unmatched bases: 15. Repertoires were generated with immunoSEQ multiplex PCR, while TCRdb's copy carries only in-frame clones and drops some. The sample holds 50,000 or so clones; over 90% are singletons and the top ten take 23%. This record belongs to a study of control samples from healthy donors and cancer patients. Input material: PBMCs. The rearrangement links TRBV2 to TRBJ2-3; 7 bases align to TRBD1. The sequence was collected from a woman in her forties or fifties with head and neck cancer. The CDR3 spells CAIRSQGSRTTQYF. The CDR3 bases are TGTGCCATTAGGTCACAGGGGAGCCGTACTACGCAGTATTTT.